The 23 T cell receptor beta chains below were found in one sample sequenced in a study of blood T cells in healthy people across ages. Then a second PCR, running roughly 7 to 11 cycles, was carried out with a sample-barcoded 5' primer and a J-beta primer mix. TCRdb called the 5' RACE reads again in MiXCR, with one record for every CDR3 protein. The data contain about 1.8 million distinct CDR3 sequences, about 50% of them singletons. Material for sequencing was blood. These receptor sequences come from a woman between 40 and 55 years old in good health.

The CDR3 DNA reads TGTGCCAGCAGACTCAGGGCAGGGGCGGGCATTCAGTACTTC. The encoded protein is CASRLRAGAGIQYF. The J gene is TRBJ2-4, the V gene TRBV6-1; D is possibly TRBD1 (6 bases). The CDR3 runs 14 residues. Trimming left V 6 bases short and J 9 bases short, with 18 bases between. CDR1 is MNHNS and CDR2 is SASEGT in the germline V gene.

The V call is TRBV7-2, the J call TRBJ1-6, with 8 bases lining up with TRBD1. Germline V gives CDR1 SGHTA, CDR2 FQGNSA. The CDR3 runs to 16 residues. Germline trimming cut 4 bases from V and 10 bases from J; bases unmatched to any gene: 12. This chain's CDR3 is CASSYMPGQGGSPLHF. The CDR3 nucleotides read TGTGCCAGCAGCTATATGCCCGGACAGGGAGGATCACCCCTCCACTTT.

This clonotype has more than one count but fewer than ten. V gene TRBV4-3 combines with J gene TRBJ1-6; 9 nucleotides align to TRBD1. The CDR3 is 15 residues long. Germline values: CDR1 LGHNA, CDR2 YSLEER. V shed 0 bases and J 10 bases; nucleotides not matched to a gene: 4. Written as DNA, the CDR3 is TGCGCCAGCAGCCAAGATGGGGACAGGGACTCACCCCTCCACTTT. It specifies CASSQDGDRDSPLHF.

This clonotype was seen once. The chain recombines TRBV16 with TRBJ1-5; a weak D match, TRBD1 (6 bases). This CDR3 has 15 residues. V shed 7 bases and J shed 1 base, with 14 bases lying between them. Per germline, CDR1 KGHSY and CDR2 FQNENV. CDR3: CASTTGKGSNQPQHF. The CDR3 DNA sequence: TGTGCCAGCACGACAGGAAAAGGAAGCAATCAGCCCCAGCATTTT.

The chain uses TRBV29-1 and TRBJ2-2; D might be TRBD2 (5 bases). The V end was cut by 6 bases, the J end by 3 bases, with 11 bases between. Germline V gene lookup returns CDR1 SQVTM and CDR2 ANQGSEA. CDR3 length: 13 residues. The CDR3 sequence is CSVLERDTGELFF. CDR3 coding DNA: TGCAGCGTCCTGGAGAGGGACACCGGGGAGCTGTTTTTT.

This clonotype was seen only once. A much bigger clone sits one base away, suggesting this may be a read error. The V gene is TRBV12-3 or TRBV12-4, the J gene TRBJ1-2; possible D gene TRBD1, 5 bases. This CDR3 comprises 16 residues. The CDR3 is CAGSPGQEWSGYGYTF. The DNA of the CDR3 is TGTGCCGGCAGTCCAGGGCAGGAGTGGAGTGGCTATGGCTACACCTTC.

This sequence joins TRBV5-1 and TRBJ2-5; 7 nucleotides match TRBD2. Germline CDR1 is SGHRS and CDR2 is YFSETQ. CDR3 size: 15 residues. V shed 1 base, J shed 5 bases, and the junction held 8 bases outside the gene matches. CDR3 loop: CASSLNKAGVETQYF. The CDR3 DNA reads as TGCGCCAGCAGCTTGAATAAGGCGGGGGTGGAGACCCAGTACTTC.

The rearrangement joins TRBV4-3 to TRBJ1-2, with 11 bases identical to TRBD1. Germline values: CDR1 LGHNA, CDR2 YSLEER. The CDR3 runs 19 residues. After removal of 0 bases from V and 0 bases from J, the junction contained 9 bases not matched to a gene. CDR3 residues: CASSQEPPGQGETNYGYTF. CDR3 DNA: TGCGCCAGCAGCCAAGAACCGCCGGGACAGGGGGAGACTAACTATGGCTACACCTTC.

The CDR3 bases are TGTGCCAGCAGCTTACCCGGACTAACGGGGGCCTACGAGCAGTACTTC. Its translation is CASSLPGLTGAYEQYF. The chain joins TRBV13 to TRBJ2-7, with a possible D match to TRBD2 (6 bases). Trimming removed 2 bases from V and 2 bases from J, with 16 bases in between. The CDR3 length is 16 residues. The V gene's germline CDR1 is PRHDT and CDR2 FYEKMQ (reference sequence).

The CDR3 protein is CSVTKAGYTF. The CDR3 DNA sequence: TGCAGCGTGACTAAAGCGGGCTACACCTTC. The chain employs TRBV29-1 and TRBJ1-2; D gene unclear. This CDR3 has 10 amino acids. Germline V gene data show CDR1 as SQVTM and CDR2 as ANQGSEA. V lost 6 bases to trimming and J lost 8 bases, with 10 bases between them.

The chain links TRBV9 to TRBJ2-6; the D gene could be TRBD1 or TRBD2 (6 bases each). Trimming took 0 bases from V and 0 from J, leaving 22 bases between them. The germline CDR1 and CDR2 sequences are SGDLS and YYNGEE. The CDR3 is 21 amino acids. DNA for the CDR3: TGTGCCAGCAGCGTAGAGCCTCTTGGGTCGGGGGCTCACTCTGGGGCCAACGTCCTGACTTTC. The encoded protein is CASSVEPLGSGAHSGANVLTF.

This clonotype was found once. An end of the junction differs from the germline gene, which may be a read error. The chain combines TRBV29-1 with TRBJ2-1; D may be TRBD2 (6 bases). Per the germline V gene, CDR1 is SQVTM and CDR2 is ANQGSEA. CDR3 length: 9 amino acids. CDR3 in amino acids: CSGGDEEFF. The CDR3 DNA is TGCAGCGGGGGGGATGAGGAGTTCTTC.

The chain employs TRBV15 and TRBJ2-7; D tentatively reads TRBD1 or TRBD2 (6 bases each). Germline CDR1 is LNHNV and CDR2 is YYDKDF (reference sequence). This CDR3 has 15 amino acids. The V and J ends lost 0 bases and 7 bases respectively, with 16 bases between them. The CDR3 sequence is CATSRETGAYNEQYF. CDR3 bases: TGTGCCACCAGCAGAGAAACGGGGGCCTACAATGAGCAGTACTTC. The full variable domain, in which reference TRBV15 and TRBJ2-7 provide the parts outside the CDR3, is DAMVIQNPRYQVTQFGKPVTLSCSQTLNHNVMYWYQQKSSQAPKLLFHYYDKDFNNEADTPDNFQSRRPNTSFCFLDIRSPGLGDTAMYLCATSRETGAYNEQYFGPGTRLTVT.

The chain uses TRBV6-4 and TRBJ1-5, with D hard to call. V lost 10 bases, J lost 4 bases, and 14 bases lay in between. Germline CDR1 and CDR2: MRHNA and SNTAGT. CDR3 size: 13 residues. The CDR3 bases are TGTGCCACCTCGAATGGCAGGAATCAGCCCCAGCATTTT. Translating it yields CATSNGRNQPQHF.

The J gene is TRBJ2-6, the V gene TRBV2; D perhaps matches TRBD1 (6 bases). This CDR3 comprises 15 residues. Trimming cost V 9 bases and J 0 bases, with 12 bases left between them. Germline V gene sequence: CDR1 SNHLY, CDR2 FYNNEI. CDR3 sequence: CARPTGRSGANVLTF. CDR3 nucleotide sequence: TGTGCCAGACCTACAGGGCGCTCTGGGGCCAACGTCCTGACTTTC.

The V gene is TRBV20-1, the J gene TRBJ1-2; 9 bases align to TRBD1. Germline V CDR1 and CDR2: DFQATT, SNEGSKA (reference sequence). V lost 6 bases, J lost 7 bases, and 6 bases stayed unmatched. The CDR3 contains 12 residues. The CDR3, as DNA: TGCAGTGCCTACAGGGGGCTACTTGGCTACACCTTC. Translated, it gives CSAYRGLLGYTF.

This clonotype was seen only a few times. The V call is TRBV7-2, the J call TRBJ2-5; maybe TRBD1 (6 bases). This CDR3 region has 15 residues. The V and J ends lost 2 bases and 2 bases respectively, with 12 bases between them. Germline CDR1 SGHTA, CDR2 FQGNSA. This CDR3 is CASSLRQGLQETQYF. CDR3 bases: TGTGCCAGCAGCTTAAGGCAGGGGTTGCAAGAGACCCAGTACTTC.

This sequence joins TRBV11-2 and TRBJ2-4; a weak D match, TRBD1 (6 bases). In germline, CDR1 is SGHAT, CDR2 FQNNGV. This CDR3 has 15 amino acids. Trimming left V 0 bases short and J 13 bases short, with 19 bases between. The CDR3, as DNA: TGTGCCAGCAGCTTAGAGTGGTTGGGGGCTGGAGAGCAGTACTTC. Its protein is CASSLEWLGAGEQYF.

The CDR3 is CASSVPPLTGHIQYF. The DNA for the CDR3 is TGTGCCAGCAGCGTTCCCCCATTAACGGGGCACATTCAGTACTTC. The chain couples TRBV28 to TRBJ2-4; D could derive from TRBD1 or TRBD2 (5 bases each). Germline CDR1 MDHEN, CDR2 SYDVKM. Trimming left V 6 bases short and J 8 bases short, with 20 bases between. The CDR3 has 15 residues.

As regards this clonotype: One end of the junction varies from germline; a read error may be responsible. This chain uses TRBV7-9 with TRBJ2-4; the match to TRBD2 covers 10 bases. The CDR3 loop spans 15 amino acids. From germline, CDR1 is SEHNR and CDR2 FQNEAQ (reference sequence). The DNA of the CDR3 is TGTGCCCGCAGCTCCCCTAGCGGGGGTAAATACATTCAGTACTTC. Its translation is CARSSPSGGKYIQYF.

The chain joins TRBV25-1 to TRBJ1-5; unclear D gene. CDR3 length: 14 amino acids. CDR1 is MGHDK and CDR2 is SYGVNS in the germline V gene. With 3 bases removed from V and 0 bases from J, the gap between germline ends came to 6 bases. The CDR3, as DNA: TGTGCCAGCAGTGATTACCATAGCAATCAGCCCCAGCATTTT. The encoded protein is CASSDYHSNQPQHF.

This clonotype was counted only a few times. V usage is TRBV5-1 and J usage is TRBJ2-1; 7 bases fit TRBD2. The CDR3 length is 16 residues. Germline trimming cut 4 bases from V and 6 bases from J; bases unmatched to any gene: 13. The germline V gene has CDR1 SGHRS and CDR2 YFSETQ. The CDR3 DNA is TGCGCCAGCAGCCGTAGGTCTGGTGGGACTATCAATGAGCAGTTCTTC. This codes for CASSRRSGGTINEQFF.

The J gene is TRBJ2-3, the V gene TRBV12-3 or TRBV12-4, with D tentatively TRBD2 (7 bases). The CDR3 is made up of 15 amino acids. Trimming stripped 7 bases from V and 6 bases from J, with 20 bases between. CDR3 sequence reads: CASILTRGGADTQYF. CDR3 coding DNA: TGTGCCAGCATTTTGACTAGAGGGGGGGCCGATACGCAGTATTTT.